The entry below describes one TCR beta chain. The antigen remains undetermined. TCRdb fed the RACE reads into MiXCR, producing one record per CDR3 protein. The sample contains some 78,000 distinct CDR3 sequences, roughly 8.7% of which appear only once. The record originates from a study of human T cells and chemical hapten exposure. Study-level results: DPC sensitization did not alter TCRs above 1 in 1000 frequency.

Documented time point: healthy volunteer bleed at 6 weeks. Extraction yielded total RNA from whole blood (unfractionated). V lost 5 bases to trimming and J lost 3 bases, with 13 bases between them. This CDR3 has 14 amino acids. The germline V gene has CDR1 SEHNR and CDR2 FQNEAQ (reference sequence). The sequence came from a male donor in good health. Some clones in this sample may be carry-over from other donors' samples. The chain combines TRBV7-9 with TRBJ1-1, with TRBD1 as a possible D gene (6 bases). Specimen: whole blood. Here the CDR3 DNA reads TGTGCCAGCAGCATCGTTCCAGGGGACACTGAAGCTTTCTTT. This encodes CASSIVPGDTEAFF.